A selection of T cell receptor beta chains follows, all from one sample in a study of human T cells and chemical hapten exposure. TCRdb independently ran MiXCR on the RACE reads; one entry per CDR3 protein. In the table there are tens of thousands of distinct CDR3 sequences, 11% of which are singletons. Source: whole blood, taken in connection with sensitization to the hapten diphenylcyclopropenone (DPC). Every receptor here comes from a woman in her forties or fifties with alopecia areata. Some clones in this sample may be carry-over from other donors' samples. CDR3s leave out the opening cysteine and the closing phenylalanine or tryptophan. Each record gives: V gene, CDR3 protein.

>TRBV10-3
AARQGINSNQPQH
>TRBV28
ASSSPGTTYNEQF
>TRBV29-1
SVSTTGVVNQPQH
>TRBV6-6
ASSYPSSPMNTEAF
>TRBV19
ASSSKRELGSYEQY
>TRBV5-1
ASSSGHPTEKLF
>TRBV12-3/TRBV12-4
ASSRGQYTSPLH
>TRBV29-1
SANSGWGDTQY
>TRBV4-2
ASSQEGAYSGNTIY
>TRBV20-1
SARSSGVGTGELF
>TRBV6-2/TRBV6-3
ASTPRVRGPSSTDTQY
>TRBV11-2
ASRPAGLAGQSYEQY
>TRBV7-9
ASSFGLAGADEQF
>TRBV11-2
ASSPNHRRNQPQH
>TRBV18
ASSPRAGQDEQY
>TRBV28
ASSSLGGSSYEQY
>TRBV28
ASSLWPYEQY